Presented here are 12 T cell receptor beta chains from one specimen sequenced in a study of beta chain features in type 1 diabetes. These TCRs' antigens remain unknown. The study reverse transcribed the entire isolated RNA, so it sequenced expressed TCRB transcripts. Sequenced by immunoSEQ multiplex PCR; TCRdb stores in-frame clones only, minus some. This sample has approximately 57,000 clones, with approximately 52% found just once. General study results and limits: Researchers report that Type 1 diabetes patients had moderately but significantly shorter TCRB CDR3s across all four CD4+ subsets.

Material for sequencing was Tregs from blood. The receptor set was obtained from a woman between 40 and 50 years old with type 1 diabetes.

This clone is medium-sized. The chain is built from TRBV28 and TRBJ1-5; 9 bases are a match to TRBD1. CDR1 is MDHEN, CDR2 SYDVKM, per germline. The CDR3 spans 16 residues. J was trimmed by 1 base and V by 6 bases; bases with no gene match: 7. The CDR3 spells CASSLTGGGSNQPQHF. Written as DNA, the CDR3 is TGTGCCAGCAGCCTTACAGGGGGCGGGAGCAATCAGCCCCAGCATTTT.

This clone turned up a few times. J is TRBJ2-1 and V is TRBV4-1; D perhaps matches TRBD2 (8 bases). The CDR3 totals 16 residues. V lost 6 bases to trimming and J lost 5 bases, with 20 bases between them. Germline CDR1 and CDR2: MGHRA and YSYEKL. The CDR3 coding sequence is TGCGCCAGCAGGCACGGGGGGGGGACAGACCACAATGAGCAGTTCTTC. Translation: CASRHGGGTDHNEQFF.

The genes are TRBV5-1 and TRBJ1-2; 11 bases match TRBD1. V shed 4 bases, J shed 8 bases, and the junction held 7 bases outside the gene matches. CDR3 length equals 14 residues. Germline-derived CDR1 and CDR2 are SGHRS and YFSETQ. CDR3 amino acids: CASSPGTGGEGYTF. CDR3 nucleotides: TGCGCCAGCAGCCCGGGGACAGGGGGGGAAGGCTACACCTTC. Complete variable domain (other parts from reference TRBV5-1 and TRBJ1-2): KAGVTQTPRYLIKTRGQQVTLSCSPISGHRSVSWYQQTPGQGLQFLFEYFSETQRNKGNFPGRFSGRQFSNSRSEMNVSTLELGDSALYLCASSPGTGGEGYTFGSGTRLTVV.

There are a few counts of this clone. This CDR3 is CASSSYTGELFF. For the CDR3, the DNA is TGTGCCAGCAGCTCCTACACCGGGGAGCTGTTTTTT. V and J are TRBV7-2 and TRBJ2-2, with no clear D. The CDR3 runs 12 residues. The V gene's germline CDR1 is SGHTA and CDR2 FQGNSA. V lost 4 bases and J 3 bases, leaving 3 bases between the germline ends.

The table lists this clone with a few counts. The CDR3 is CASSESTGEAFF. CDR3 coding DNA: TGTGCCAGCAGTGAGTCGACGGGTGAAGCTTTCTTT. The chain couples TRBV2 to TRBJ1-1; unclear D gene. The CDR3 loop spans 12 amino acids. CDR1 and CDR2 from the germline V gene are SNHLY and FYNNEI. V lost 3 bases, J lost 7 bases, and 9 bases lay in between. Variable domain in full (rest from reference TRBV2 and TRBJ1-1): EPEVTQTPSHQVTQMGQEVILRCVPISNHLYFYWYRQILGQKVEFLVSFYNNEISEKSEIFDDQFSVERPDGSNFTLKIRSTKLEDSAMYFCASSESTGEAFFGQGTRLTVV.

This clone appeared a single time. Written as DNA, the CDR3 is TGTGCCAGCAGCTTAGGGCAGGGATCCACCGGGGAGCTGTTTTTT. Translation gives CASSLGQGSTGELFF. The chain carries TRBV7-8 and TRBJ2-2; D is possibly TRBD1 (5 bases). V was cut by 1 base and J by 4 bases, with 10 bases left in between. The CDR3 is made up of 15 amino acids. Germline V gene data show CDR1 as SGHVS and CDR2 as FQNEAQ.

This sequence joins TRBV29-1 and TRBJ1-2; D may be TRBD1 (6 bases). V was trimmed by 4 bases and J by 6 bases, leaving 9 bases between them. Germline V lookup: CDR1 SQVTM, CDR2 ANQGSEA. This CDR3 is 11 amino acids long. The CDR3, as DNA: TGCAGCGTTGGGGACATCGATGGCTACACCTTC. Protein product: CSVGDIDGYTF.

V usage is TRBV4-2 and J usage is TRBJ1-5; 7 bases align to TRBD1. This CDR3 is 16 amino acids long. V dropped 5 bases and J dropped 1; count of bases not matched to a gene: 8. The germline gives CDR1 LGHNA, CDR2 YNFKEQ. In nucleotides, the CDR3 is TGTGCCAGCAGCTTAGGGGGCAGGGGGAGCAATCAGCCCCAGCATTTT. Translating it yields CASSLGGRGSNQPQHF.

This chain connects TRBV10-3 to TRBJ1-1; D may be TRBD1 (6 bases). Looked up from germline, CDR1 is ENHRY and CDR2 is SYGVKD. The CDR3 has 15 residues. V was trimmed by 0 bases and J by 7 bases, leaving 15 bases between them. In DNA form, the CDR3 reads TGTGCCATCAGTGAGTCAGGGGGGGGAGGACGTGAAGCTTTCTTT. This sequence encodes CAISESGGGGREAFF.

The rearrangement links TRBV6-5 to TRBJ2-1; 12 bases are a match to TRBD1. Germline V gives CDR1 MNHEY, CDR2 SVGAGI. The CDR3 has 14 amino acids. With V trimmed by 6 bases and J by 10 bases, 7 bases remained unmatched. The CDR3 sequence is CASRPGTGGGEQFF. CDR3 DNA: TGTGCCAGCAGACCCGGGACAGGGGGCGGCGAGCAGTTCTTC.

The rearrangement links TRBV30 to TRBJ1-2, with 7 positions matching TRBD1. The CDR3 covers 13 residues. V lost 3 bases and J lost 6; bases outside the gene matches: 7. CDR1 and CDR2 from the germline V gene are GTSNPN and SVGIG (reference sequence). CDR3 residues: CAWRLTGWDGYTF. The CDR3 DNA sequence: TGTGCCTGGAGATTGACAGGGTGGGATGGCTACACCTTC.

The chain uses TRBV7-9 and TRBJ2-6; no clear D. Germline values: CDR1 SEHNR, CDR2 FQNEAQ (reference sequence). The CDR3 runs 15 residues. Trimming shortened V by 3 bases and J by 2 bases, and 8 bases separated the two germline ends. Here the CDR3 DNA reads TGTGCCAGCAGCTTGCAGGATGCTGGGGCCAACGTCCTGACTTTC. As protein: CASSLQDAGANVLTF.